This TCR beta chain was found in a study of control samples from healthy donors and cancer patients. In its sample, this clone was seen once. Assay used: immunoSEQ multiplex PCR; TCRdb lists only in-frame clones, some missing. The table has some 130,000 clones, more than 90% seen once; the top ten hold 10% to 12%. Germline V lookup: CDR1 SGHRS, CDR2 YFSETQ. This CDR3 contains 16 residues. V was cut by 1 base and J by 1 base, with 14 bases left in between. The source is a young man in good health. The chain employs TRBV5-1 and TRBJ1-1; no clear D gene. The sequenced material came from blood. CDR3 residues: CASSLSGVVANTEAFF. The DNA of the CDR3 is TGCGCCAGCAGCTTGTCCGGGGTCGTGGCGAACACTGAAGCTTTCTTT.